This T cell receptor (beta chain) was captured by sequencing in a study of human T cells and chemical hapten exposure (dated by TCRdb to the early 2020s). Context from the whole study: For sensitization, 2% DPC in acetone was applied to a 2 cm by 2 cm area of upper inner arm skin. The study tracked peripheral blood TCR repertoire changes in vivo during primary and secondary sensitization to the hapten diphenylcyclopropenone (DPC) in alopecia patients. Patch testing was performed on the upper back with Finn chambers containing 0.01% DPC, and the patch tests were scored after 6 days according to International Contact Dermatitis Research Group standards. Libraries were pooled for sequencing, and variation in per-sample TCR yields was attributed mainly to small differences in library volumes within the pool. Blood samples were taken from patients before sensitization (week 0) and then at 2, 6 and about 24 weeks after DPC sensitization. Most of the patients in the cohort were female, and the cohort covered alopecia areata with under or over 50% scalp involvement, alopecia totalis and alopecia universalis. For TCR sequencing, blood came from 25 to 35 alopecia patients at anywhere from one to four time points (pre-sensitization, 2, 6 and 24 weeks). Weekly therapeutic DPC doses were additionally applied to the scalp of patients throughout the roughly 23-week study period. The research as a whole found: Repeated subsampling changed both the strength of the expansion versus patch-test correlation and the threshold at which the correlation became significant. Patch test score correlated positively with the number of PT1 expanded TCRs, reaching significance at thresholds 8, 16 and 32 but not at 4. Because all patients had alopecia, a presumed autoimmune disease, the immune response of the patients might differ from that of healthy individuals. No change with DPC sensitization was found in the number of TCRs above 1 in 1000 frequency, and no evidence of global repertoire structure alterations was found. Expanded TCRs formed significantly more large CDR3 similarity clusters than pre-sensitization or healthy control sets, consistent with antigen-driven responses.

Receptor amplification or capture employed RACE. The listed sequencing device is NextSeq 500. During library preparation, unique molecular identifiers were attached to individual cDNA molecules so that TCRs could be counted in a quantitative, reproducible way. From each blood RNA sample, both TCR alpha and TCR beta chains were sequenced. Regarding the original processing steps: Samples had a median of about 96,000 TCRs, with a range from about 20,000 to 690,600. V, J and CDR3 annotation of the TCR reads was performed with the Decombinator software suite. For PS versus PT1 abundance plots, all samples were subsampled to the same number of TCRs (28,000). Expanded TCRs were defined as absent before sensitization and observed at least eight times at the 2-week time point. TCRdb reprocessed the public reads (quality trimming at Q25 with fastp, clone calling with MiXCR) and kept in-frame beta chains. Each CDR3 protein appears once, grouped with its most common genes and DNA. These V and J calls are TCRdb output, not the study's own analysis. Here the sample has 190,000 or so distinct CDR3 sequences; 20% to 25% occur a single time. The biggest ten clones account for 2% to 2.5% of the sample.

Comments on this clonotype: There is no known antigen for this receptor. No much larger clonotype is one base removed from it; base qualities were not supplied.

Clipping removes 7 bases from V and 6 bases from J, with 8 as the unmatched junction base count. Measured from the cysteine to the phenylalanine, the CDR3 is 13 residues long. Only the CDR3 DNA is retained, 39 bases long and in frame from the first base. The germline V gene specifies SQVTM as CDR1 and ANQGSEA as CDR2. The time point label, as the study defines it: patch test 3, about 24 weeks after DPC sensitization. In the paper's terms, the treatment or condition label means: therapeutic diphenylcyclopropenone sensitization with weekly scalp DPC. At each patch-test visit, blood was drawn before the patch test was applied. Eligible patients were aged 18 to 70, diagnosed with alopecia, deemed suitable for DPC therapy, and excluded if pregnant. Unfractionated whole blood was collected in Tempus Blood RNA tubes, and total RNA was extracted from that blood.

The material was whole blood, obtained in connection with sensitization to the hapten diphenylcyclopropenone (DPC). The chain is encoded by TRBV29-1 joined to TRBJ2-1, with 8 bases matching TRBD1. The sequence was collected from a woman in her thirties or forties with alopecia areata. Some clones in this sample may be carry-over from other donors' samples. DNA sequence: TGCAGCGCCAGGACAGGGACTTTCAATGAGCAGTTCTTC. Its protein reads: CSARTGTFNEQFF.